This T cell receptor (beta chain) was observed in a study of blood T cell repertoires in COVID-19. Study-wide context: T cells, B-cell-depleted T cells, or PBMCs supplied cDNA or gDNA.

In the authors' methods: Estimation of nucleated cell counts relied on the amplification of reference gene primers. Repertoires were generated with immunoSEQ multiplex PCR, while TCRdb's copy carries only in-frame clones and drops some. V and J calls plus clone size are reproduced from that table; the DNA served to infer D and trimming. Seen here are approximately 360,000 clones, around 83% observed once, and the top ten hold about 4.9%. Germline CDR1 is SEHNR and CDR2 is FQNEAQ (reference sequence). The CDR3 extends over 14 amino acids. V dropped 5 bases and J dropped 0 bases, with 10 bases sitting between them. Cohorts were assigned according to the clinical history that participants reported.

Source material: PBMCs or T cells enriched from blood (not recorded which). This sequence originates from a woman between 45 and 65 years old who had recovered from COVID-19. V usage is TRBV7-9 and J usage is TRBJ1-1; D not certain. DNA of the CDR3: TGTGCCAGCAGCCAACTAAACATGAACACTGAAGCTTTCTTT. Amino acid sequence: CASSQLNMNTEAFF.